This TCR beta chain was obtained from a study of human T cells and chemical hapten exposure. At the level of the study: Patients got weekly scalp diphenylcyclopropenone doses over the approximately 25-week study. Study observations and caveats: Expanded TCRs created a significantly greater count of big CDR3 similarity clusters than controls did. DPC sensitization did not alter TCRs above 1 in 1000 frequency.

Noted time point: patch test 1, 2 weeks after DPC sensitization. The treatment: therapeutic diphenylcyclopropenone sensitization with weekly scalp DPC. Individual cDNA molecules (in the library) carried attached unique molecular identifiers. TCRdb reprocessed the RACE reads with MiXCR, giving one entry per CDR3 protein. The table lists around 380,000 distinct CDR3 sequences, 4.8% of them singletons. The CDR3 covers 12 residues. CDR1 is DFQATT and CDR2 is SNEGSKA in the germline V gene (reference sequence). V was pared by 3 bases and J by 4 bases, with 9 bases between. Points on this clonotype: Its cognate antigen is unknown.

The source was whole blood, collected in connection with sensitization to the hapten diphenylcyclopropenone (DPC). The source is a woman aged 45-65 years with alopecia areata. Some clones in this sample may be carry-over from other donors' samples. The chain combines TRBV20-1 with TRBJ1-1; D unresolved. As DNA, the CDR3 is TGCAGTGCTAGGGAAGGGATCACTGAAGCTTTCTTT. This translates into CSAREGITEAFF.